These T cell receptor beta chains were read from a single sample in a study of cytomegalovirus exposure and HLA in healthy donors. Assay: immunoSEQ multiplex PCR; the TCRdb copy retains only in-frame clones and omits some. The data hold 250,000 to 350,000 clones, with 85% to 90% observed a single time. Specimen: PBMCs. These receptors originate from a woman between 18 and 30 years old in good health and CMV-seronegative. The CDR3 runs from the conserved cysteine through the conserved F or W. A D gene is named only where the DNA matches it firmly. The size field is filled for only some rows; it gives once, few, many or a size class.

TRBJ1-2,.,12,.,TRBV21-1,TGTGCCAGCAGCAGGGCAGGGTGTGGCTACACCTTC,CASSRAGCGYTF
TRBJ2-4,.,18,TRBD2,TRBV5-4,TGTGCCAGCAGCGAAGGGACTAGCGGGTTGGGGGCCAAAAACATTCAGTACTTC,CASSEGTSGLGAKNIQYF
TRBJ2-7,.,13,TRBD1,TRBV27,TGTGCCAGCAGCAGGACAGGGTGGTACGAGCAGTACTTC,CASSRTGWYEQYF
TRBJ2-5,.,15,TRBD2,TRBV30,TGTGCCTGGAGTGTAACTAGCGGGAGAGTAGAGACCCAGTACTTC,CAWSVTSGRVETQYF
TRBJ1-1,.,16,TRBD1,TRBV15,TGTGCCACCAGCTATCCATTAACGACAGGGCACACTGAAGCTTTCTTT,CATSYPLTTGHTEAFF
TRBJ2-7,.,16,TRBD2,TRBV28,TGTGCCAGCAGTTTACTAGGACTAGCGGGAACCTACGAGCAGTACTTC,CASSLLGLAGTYEQYF
TRBJ1-1,.,15,TRBD1,TRBV7-9,TGTGCCAGCAGACCTAGGGACAGATTGAACACTGAAGCTTTCTTT,CASRPRDRLNTEAFF
TRBJ2-7,.,17,TRBD2,TRBV7-2,TGTGCCAGCAGCTTGGTCGGGACTAGCGGGAGTTGGGGTGAGCAGTACTTC,CASSLVGTSGSWGEQYF
TRBJ2-1,.,11,.,TRBV20-1,TGCAGTACATCCGGAGAGGTTGAGCAGTTCTTC,CSTSGEVEQFF
TRBJ1-2,.,14,TRBD1,TRBV6-5,TGTGCCAGCAGGCTCGACAGGGGGCGTAATGGCTACACCTTC,CASRLDRGRNGYTF
TRBJ2-3,.,16,.,TRBV6-1,TGTGCCAGCAGTGATCAACCCGGAGGCGGCGCAGATACGCAGTATTTT,CASSDQPGGGADTQYF
TRBJ1-4,.,16,TRBD1,TRBV4-3,TGCGCCAGCAGCCAAGAGACAGGGCGGGGTAATGAAAAACTGTTTTTT,CASSQETGRGNEKLFF
TRBJ2-3,.,14,TRBD2,TRBV28,TGTGCCATCCCGACTAGCGGGAGTCTTGATACGCAGTATTTT,CAIPTSGSLDTQYF
TRBJ2-7,.,12,.,TRBV7-9,TGTGCCAGCAGCTCACCCTATTCCGAGCAGTACTTC,CASSSPYSEQYF
TRBJ1-1,.,16,.,TRBV14,TGTGCCAGCAGCCGAACTCTGACAGTTTGGAACACTGAAGCTTTCTTT,CASSRTLTVWNTEAFF
TRBJ1-4,.,13,.,TRBV28,TGTGCCAGCAGTTTAGGCAGAGGTGAAAAACTGTTTTTT,CASSLGRGEKLFF
TRBJ1-2,.,12,.,TRBV11-2,TGTGCCAGCAGCTTAGAATACAGCGGCTACACCTTC,CASSLEYSGYTF
TRBJ1-5,.,17,.,TRBV7-8,TGTGCCAGCAGCTCCAGGTTAATCGGGGGTGGCAATCAGCCCCAGCATTTT,CASSSRLIGGGNQPQHF
TRBJ2-1,.,14,.,TRBV5-1,TGCGCCAGCAGCTTGGCCGGGGGGCCAAGGGAGCAGTTCTTC,CASSLAGGPREQFF
TRBJ2-5,.,12,.,TRBV29-1,TGCAGCGTTGAAGTATCCCAAGAGACCCAGTACTTC,CSVEVSQETQYF
TRBJ2-1,.,15,TRBD2,TRBV5-4,TGTGCCAGCAGCAGTCCGGGACTAGCCGACAATGAGCAGTTCTTC,CASSSPGLADNEQFF
TRBJ1-1,.,15,.,TRBV14,TGTGCCAGCAGCCAAGATGCAGACAGATTCACTGAAGCTTTCTTT,CASSQDADRFTEAFF
TRBJ1-1,.,14,.,TRBV6-1,TGTGCCAGCAGTGAAGGCAGGGAGAACACTGAAGCTTTCTTT,CASSEGRENTEAFF
TRBJ1-2,.,15,.,TRBV11-2,TGTGCCAGCAGCTTTTCGTCCCTAGCTAACTATGGCTACACCTTC,CASSFSSLANYGYTF
TRBJ1-1,.,14,.,TRBV19,TGTGCCAGTAGATCCGGGAGCATGAACACTGAAGCTTTCTTT,CASRSGSMNTEAFF
TRBJ2-1,.,10,.,TRBV19,TGTGCCACCGCGAACAATGAGCAGTTCTTC,CATANNEQFF
TRBJ1-2,.,16,.,TRBV5-1,TGCGCCAGCAGTTTCCCCCTTTGGACGGACTTCTCTCGCTACACCTTC,CASSFPLWTDFSRYTF
TRBJ2-7,once,15,TRBD2,TRBV5-6,TGTGCCAGCAGCCGTATAGCGGGAATAACCCACGAGCAGTACTTC,CASSRIAGITHEQYF
TRBJ2-2,.,16,.,TRBV5-5,TGTGCCAGCAGCGTCTTTTGGGGAGCCAACACCGGGGAGCTGTTTTTT,CASSVFWGANTGELFF
TRBJ2-5,.,15,.,TRBV25-1,TGTGCCAGCAGTGAATTAGGGGGGGCTCGGGAGACCCAGTACTTC,CASSELGGARETQYF
TRBJ1-2,.,16,TRBD1,TRBV28,TGTGCCAGCAGCCGGGGACAGGGTAGTAGTTACTATGGCTACACCTTC,CASSRGQGSSYYGYTF
TRBJ2-7,.,12,TRBD1,TRBV2,TGTGCCAGCAGTGGGGACAGCTACGAGCAGTACTTC,CASSGDSYEQYF
TRBJ2-7,.,14,.,TRBV15,TGTGCCACCAGCAGAGAAGGGGGACCCTACGAGCAGTACTTC,CATSREGGPYEQYF
TRBJ2-1,.,11,.,TRBV20-1,TGCAGTGCAGGGAGGACTGACATTCAGTTCTTC,CSAGRTDIQFF
TRBJ1-1,.,14,.,TRBV6-1,TGTGCCAGCAGTGAACCAGGGGTGAACACTGAAGCTTTCTTT,CASSEPGVNTEAFF
TRBJ2-1,.,20,TRBD2,TRBV28,TGTGCCAGCAGCACCCACGGGACACCAACCGGGACTAGCGTATCCAATGAGCAGTTCTTC,CASSTHGTPTGTSVSNEQFF
TRBJ2-7,.,14,TRBD1,TRBV6-1,TGTGCCAGCAGTGAAGGGACAGGCGCCTACGAGCAGTACTTC,CASSEGTGAYEQYF
TRBJ2-7,.,14,TRBD2,TRBV5-6,TGTGCCAGCAGCTGGGGACTAGCGGGAGACGAGCAGTACTTC,CASSWGLAGDEQYF